The 15 T cell receptor beta chains given below trace back to one sample, sequenced in a study of CXCR3-negative and CXCR3-positive naive CD8 T cells. Their specific antigens are unknown. Study conclusions and caveats: When CXCR3-positive naive cells were set against CXCR3-negative naive cells, the former had more hydrophobic TRB CDR3s.

The method, 5' RACE with UMI labels, was used to prepare the TRB cDNA libraries. TCRdb re-called the 5' RACE reads, yielding one record per CDR3 amino acid sequence without DNA. The sample table sets out around 60,000 distinct CDR3 sequences. The specimen was naive CXCR3+ CD8+ T cells from blood. Subset defined: CD45RO-CCR7+CD27+CD95- naive CD8+ T cells expressing CXCR3 (TNR3+). These receptor sequences come from a human donor in good health. Some clones in this sample may be carry-over from other donors' samples.

The CDR3 sequence is CASSLPGTAYEQYF. The chain is built from TRBV27 and TRBJ2-7; TCRdb selects TRBD1, and the lack of DNA leaves this call unchecked. There are 14 residues in the CDR3. Germline CDR1 is MNHEY and CDR2 is SMNVEV (reference sequence).

The CDR3 region is CASSLHRSTEQFF. The rearrangement joins TRBV28 to TRBJ2-1. Germline loops: CDR1 MDHEN, CDR2 SYDVKM. The CDR3 runs 13 residues.

This CDR3 is CASSYRTSYEQYF. The chain couples TRBV6-5 to TRBJ2-7; TCRdb's D call of TRBD2 is untestable without DNA. Per germline, CDR1 MNHEY and CDR2 SVGAGI. The CDR3 has 13 residues.

The chain's CDR3 is CASSLRWREDEQYF. The chain employs TRBV7-8 and TRBJ2-7; TCRdb's D gene call, TRBD2, goes unchecked for lack of DNA. Looked up from germline, CDR1 is SGHVS and CDR2 is FQNEAQ. The CDR3 consists of 14 residues.

The J gene is TRBJ2-1, the V gene TRBV6-2 or TRBV6-3; TCRdb indicates TRBD2, and absent DNA this call remains unverified. The CDR3 covers 13 residues. From germline, CDR1 is MNHEY and CDR2 SVGEGT. The CDR3 loop reads CASSYSTGGEQFF.

The gene calls are TRBV4-1 and TRBJ2-7; TCRdb calls TRBD1, which cannot be checked without DNA. CDR1 and CDR2 from the germline V gene are MGHRA and YSYEKL. CDR3 length equals 17 residues. CDR3 sequence: CASSQSREPAGYGEQYF.

The chain joins TRBV7-6 to TRBJ2-3; the D call from TCRdb, TRBD2, cannot be confirmed without DNA. Germline V gene data show CDR1 as SGHVS and CDR2 as FNYEAQ. The CDR3 extends over 19 amino acids. CDR3: CASSLGASGRALGTDTQYF.

V gene TRBV14 combines with J gene TRBJ2-1; TCRdb's assignment of TRBD1 cannot be checked, as there is no DNA. The V gene's germline CDR1 is SGHDN and CDR2 FVKESK. The CDR3 loop spans 14 amino acids. The CDR3 sequence is CASSSGQPWDEQFF.

The rearrangement joins TRBV5-1 to TRBJ2-1; TCRdb reports TRBD2, a call that lacks DNA to check it against. CDR3 length equals 17 residues. Looked up from germline, CDR1 is SGHRS and CDR2 is YFSETQ. This chain's CDR3 is CASSLEASGSSYNEQFF.

This chain links TRBV5-6 with TRBJ2-6. The CDR3 is made up of 18 amino acids. The germline gives CDR1 SGHDT, CDR2 YYEEEE. Here the CDR3 reads CASSLGGLWGSGANVLTF.

This chain links TRBV27 with TRBJ1-6; the TCRdb call, TRBD1, lacks DNA for checking. The germline gives CDR1 MNHEY, CDR2 SMNVEV (reference sequence). There are 15 residues in the CDR3. The CDR3 here is CASSSGQRYNSPLHF.

V gene TRBV10-3 combines with J gene TRBJ2-5. CDR3 size: 12 residues. Germline V gene lookup returns CDR1 ENHRY and CDR2 SYGVKD. CDR3: CAISESGETQYF.

The CDR3: CASSQEGGSGANVLTF. V usage is TRBV3-1 and J usage is TRBJ2-6; TCRdb's assignment of TRBD1 cannot be checked, as there is no DNA. The CDR3 extends over 16 amino acids. Germline CDR1 LGHDT, CDR2 YNNKEL (reference sequence).

V and J are TRBV11-3 and TRBJ2-7. Germline loops: CDR1 SGHNT, CDR2 YENEEA. The CDR3 covers 13 residues. The CDR3 protein is CASRPRDSYEQYF.

CDR3 region: CASRNYSYNEQFF. The genes are TRBV27 and TRBJ2-1. The germline V gene has CDR1 MNHEY and CDR2 SMNVEV (reference sequence). The CDR3 spans 13 residues.